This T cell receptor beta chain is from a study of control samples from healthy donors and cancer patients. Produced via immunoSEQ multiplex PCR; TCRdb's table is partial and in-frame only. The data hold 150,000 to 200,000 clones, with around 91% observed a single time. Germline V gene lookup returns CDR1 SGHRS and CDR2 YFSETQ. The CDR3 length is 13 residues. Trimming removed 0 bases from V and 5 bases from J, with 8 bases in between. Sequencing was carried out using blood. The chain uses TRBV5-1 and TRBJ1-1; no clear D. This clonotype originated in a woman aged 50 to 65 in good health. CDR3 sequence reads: CASSLEQRTEAFF. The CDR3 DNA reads TGCGCCAGCAGCTTGGAACAGCGAACTGAAGCTTTCTTT.